The entry below describes one T cell receptor beta chain. The data derive from a study of blood T cell repertoires in COVID-19. Overall study context: The analysed material was cDNA or gDNA that came from T cells, B-cell-depleted T cells, or PBMCs.

Seattle enrolled patients during active infection and tracked them longitudinally. Sequencing used immunoSEQ multiplex PCR; TCRdb keeps in-frame clones, though not all of them. Among roughly 170,000 clones listed, around nine tenths were seen once. The CDR3 consists of 15 residues. Per germline, CDR1 ENHRY and CDR2 SYGVKD. The V gene lost 10 bases and the J gene lost 2 bases, with 20 bases spanning the gap. The gene calls are TRBV10-3 and TRBJ2-5; no clear D gene. This receptor was identified in a woman aged 70-85 years with COVID-19, enrolled during active disease. The specimen was peripheral blood. CDR3 nucleotide sequence: TGTGCCACCCTAGACCCGATTACGCAACAAGAGACCCAGTACTTC. Translated, it gives CATLDPITQQETQYF.